These T cell receptor beta chains were read from a single sample in a study of PD-1 blockade in classical Hodgkin lymphoma. The table came from immunoSEQ multiplex PCR; TCRdb's copy has only in-frame clones and leaves some out. The table records roughly 140,000 clones, nearly 80% of them present only once. Sequencing used peripheral blood mononuclear cells (PBMCs), obtained before the second cycle of nivolumab. All receptors derive from a human donor with classical Hodgkin lymphoma. CDR3s leave out the opening cysteine and the closing phenylalanine or tryptophan. A D gene is named only where the DNA matches it firmly.

d_gene,v_gene,len,j_gene,CDR3aa
TRBD1,TRBV6-5,13,TRBJ1-6,ASREGRQGVTPLH
TRBD1,TRBV18,15,TRBJ1-4,ASSPTQVDRGGEKLF
NA,TRBV5-1,14,TRBJ2-2,ASSLSGGVGTGELF
NA,TRBV28,10,TRBJ1-1,ASSLVGTEAF
TRBD1,TRBV29-1,11,TRBJ1-3,SVGTGTGNTIY
NA,TRBV21-1,13,TRBJ2-3,ASSKDKGSTDTQY
TRBD2,TRBV29-1,17,TRBJ2-1,SVEGRGLDPQGSYNEQF
TRBD1,TRBV5-5,14,TRBJ1-4,ASSSGQGTAGEKLF
NA,TRBV18,10,TRBJ1-1,ASSPENTEAF
TRBD1,TRBV5-1,12,TRBJ1-2,ASSPRGLGYGYT
TRBD2,TRBV5-1,17,TRBJ2-1,ASSLAVAGGSDRRNEQF
TRBD1,TRBV13,14,TRBJ1-2,ASSPRDRGDNYGYT
TRBD1,TRBV5-3,11,TRBJ1-2,ASSADRGYGYT
NA,TRBV27,11,TRBJ2-7,ASSFRVSYEQY
TRBD2,TRBV28,15,TRBJ2-1,ASSSKFRLAGGDEQF
NA,TRBV9,9,TRBJ1-2,ASSTYYGYT
NA,TRBV10-3,10,TRBJ2-1,AISGASDEQF
NA,TRBV11-3,15,TRBJ2-3,ASSLAASRAGTDTQY
TRBD1,TRBV11-3,13,TRBJ2-5,ASSHGQGPQETQY
NA,TRBV6-5,13,TRBJ2-7,ASSPWTGSSYEQY
NA,TRBV7-2,12,TRBJ1-5,ASSLVGISVPQH
NA,TRBV28,11,TRBJ1-5,ASAGPVGRPQH
NA,TRBV18,11,TRBJ1-2,ASSPGEDYGYT
NA,TRBV15,13,TRBJ1-5,ATSRGGSGGPPQH
NA,TRBV7-6,12,TRBJ2-7,ASSLDRVLYEQY
NA,TRBV5-6,13,TRBJ2-5,ASSSPGTSQETQY
NA,TRBV6-5,9,TRBJ2-1,ASFQGFEQF
NA,TRBV19,11,TRBJ2-7,ASSMKGWNEQY
TRBD1,TRBV5-1,14,TRBJ1-3,ASSRQGVSSGNTIY
NA,TRBV7-9,14,TRBJ1-1,ASSLNDLKGWTEAF
NA,TRBV18,12,TRBJ2-1,ASSLTSGPGEQF
TRBD2,TRBV2,12,TRBJ2-7,ASSYVAGSDEQY
NA,TRBV5-1,13,TRBJ2-2,ASSAFQTNTGELF
TRBD1,TRBV5-4,13,TRBJ2-3,ASTRTGEGTDTQY
NA,TRBV7-9,12,TRBJ1-1,ASSSHGGRTEAF
NA,TRBV7-8,12,TRBJ1-1,ASSLEAGNTEAF
NA,TRBV6-5,12,TRBJ1-6,ASSLDRANSPLH
NA,TRBV6-8,17,TRBJ2-7,ASSYQPLGHSQNSYEQY
NA,TRBV10-3,12,TRBJ1-2,AISEVSANYGYT
NA,TRBV5-6,11,TRBJ2-7,ASTLSTSPRQY
NA,TRBV2,9,TRBJ2-5,ASGSEETQY
NA,TRBV2,11,TRBJ1-2,ASSDTGIGGYT
NA,TRBV19,10,TRBJ1-3,ATSNAGNTIY
NA,TRBV5-8,12,TRBJ1-2,ASWPLGKASGYT
TRBD2,TRBV13,13,TRBJ2-5,ASSLRLAGSETQY
TRBD2,TRBV7-2,14,TRBJ2-7,ASSLSSGRAKYEQY
TRBD2,TRBV2,14,TRBJ2-5,ASSLFPPGLVETQY
TRBD2,TRBV5-1,12,TRBJ2-3,ASRGTSGTDTQY
NA,TRBV6-6,6,TRBJ2-3,AVARQY
TRBD1,TRBV6-5,10,TRBJ2-7,ASRNRGHEQY
NA,TRBV9,13,TRBJ2-7,ASSADGRAGNEQY
NA,TRBV7-9,11,TRBJ1-2,ASSLGGTYGYT